This TCR beta chain originates from a study of blood T cell repertoires in COVID-19. The overall study: T cells, B-cell-depleted T cells, or PBMCs supplied cDNA or gDNA.

As processed by the authors: Reference gene primer amplification yielded estimated nucleated cell counts. TCRdb's table, derived via immunoSEQ multiplex PCR, lists solely in-frame clones and lacks some. That table supplies the V and J calls and clone size; D and trimming were determined from the DNA. The sample records nearly 200,000 clones, around four fifths being singletons. Germline assignment: CDR1 SGHRS and CDR2 YFSETQ. This CDR3 contains 14 residues. V trimming: 4 bases; J trimming: 4 bases; junction bases outside the gene matches: 5. This TCR derives from a human donor in a cohort sampled during active COVID-19. The sample comprised peripheral blood. The chain carries TRBV5-1 and TRBJ1-1; 9 bases align to TRBD1. As DNA, the CDR3 is TGCGCCAGCAGCCCGGACAGGGGCGGCACTGAAGCTTTCTTT. This codes for CASSPDRGGTEAFF.